This T cell receptor (beta chain) derives from a study of T cells after yellow fever vaccination. In this sample, this clonotype turned up a few times. The germline gives CDR1 SEHNR, CDR2 FQNEAQ (reference sequence). CDR3 size: 13 residues. The V end lost 8 bases, the J end lost 3 bases, and 11 bases lay between the germline ends. TCRdb used MiXCR to reprocess the 5' RACE reads, holding one entry per CDR3 protein. Of 250,000 to 400,000 distinct CDR3 sequences listed, roughly 4.3% are singletons. The chain joins TRBV7-9 to TRBJ1-5; D perhaps matches TRBD1 (5 bases). The sample was PBMCs, taken 5 days after the yellow fever booster vaccination. The TCR originated in a man aged 18 to 30 who received the YFV17D yellow fever vaccine. Here the CDR3 DNA reads TGTGCCAGCCAAGGAGGGACCAATCAGCCCCAGCATTTT. It is translated as CASQGGTNQPQHF.